The present T cell receptor beta chain was sequenced within a study of T cells in Graves' hyperthyroidism and ophthalmopathy (dated by TCRdb to 2018 to 2020). As for the study more broadly: Peripheral blood samples were taken at the time of initial diagnosis, prior to any treatment. Prospective prediction of ophthalmopathy was tested in an independent validation cohort consisting of fewer than 20 hyperthyroidism patients and approximately 16 patients who later progressed to ophthalmopathy. After blood sampling, hyperthyroidism patients were treated with methimazole at a starting dose of 30 mg daily, and ophthalmopathy patients were treated with high-dose intravenous methylprednisolone. TCR V-J signatures able to tell the groups apart were searched for in a discovery cohort of 95 or so patients, of whom more than 40 had Graves' ophthalmopathy and about 60 had stable Graves' hyperthyroidism. TCR Vbeta CDR3 sequencing of roughly 140 peripheral blood samples (roughly 43 ophthalmopathy, 75 to 80 hyperthyroidism and roughly 17 progressor patients) is reported in the paper. In roughly six Graves' hyperthyroidism patients, the study also compared T-cell repertoires from thyroid tissue with T-cell repertoires from blood. For training and testing, the 100 patients in the discovery cohort were randomly divided in a 7:3 ratio. General study outcomes and caveats: Sample size was not statistically predetermined, and blinding of investigators to group allocation was not performed. In cross-validation, a model built on a 13 V-J signature told ophthalmopathy apart from stable hyperthyroidism with approximately 91% sensitivity and about 81% specificity, and in testing the same model reached 80%/75%. In validation, the model predicted progression to ophthalmopathy a median of roughly 6.1 months before onset, with roughly 68% sensitivity and roughly 73% specificity. Most expanded thyroid clonotypes (frequency above 0.001) were also detected in blood, suggesting blood repertoires may reflect thyroid immune responses.

Stable Graves' hyperthyroidism was defined as no progression to ophthalmopathy during 18 months of follow-up. Hyperthyroidism patients were newly diagnosed, with disease duration under 2 months, and aged 18 to 65 years. Exclusion was applied to patients with uncontrolled infections, other autoimmune diseases, pregnancy or lactation. Diagnoses relied on clinical symptoms, serum thyroxine and TRAb, thyroid ultrasound and orbital computed tomography. PBMCs were separated from approximately 9.9 ml of fresh peripheral blood using Ficoll-Paque density gradient centrifugation. Trizol reagent was used to extract total RNA, and RNA quality was then checked on an Agilent 2100 Bioanalyzer. Amplification of TCR beta CDR3 regions was carried out from RNA transcripts. A first-round RT-PCR of the TCR CDR3 used the HTBI primer set with the Qiagen OneStep RT-PCR kit. A second multiplex PCR round built the libraries, followed by size selection and purification. Sequencing of the libraries was done on an Illumina HiSeq2000 using paired-end 100 bp reads. The paper's data handling went like this. SOAPnuke was used to process the raw data, removing reads that contained adapters or uncalled bases, had a mean Phred below 15, or lacked an exact match to the constant primer or identifier. COPE v1.2.5 was used to merge the high-quality paired reads, and each unique nucleotide sequence was defined as a clonotype. Clonotypes were aligned to IMGT TRBV, TRBD and TRBJ reference segments using MiTCR v1.1. The analysis included only V-J combinations with a frequency above 0.0001, which together covered approximately 99% of the repertoires. The TCS score was defined as the ratio of F50 (clonal expansion) to E x V (chaos), calculated using BLOSUM62-based TCRdist between CDR3 peptides within each V-J. Welch's t-statistics and random forest reduced around 520 V-J features to about 13, which were used in a naive Bayes classifier (R e1071). In-frame beta chains were kept once TCRdb had trimmed the public reads at Q25 with fastp and called clones with MiXCR. CDR3 protein sequences are deduplicated, and each keeps its most common genes and DNA. The V and J calls, along with clone size, are taken from TCRdb and not from the paper's own processing. Counted in this sample were about 200,000 distinct CDR3 sequences; about a sixth of them appeared once. Jointly, the top ten make up roughly 55% of the sample.

This clonotype has ten or more counts. This clone's antigen is unknown. Nothing much larger sits one base from this clone, and base qualities are not available. The germline ends are 4 bases apart after V is trimmed by 1 base and J by 1 base. The CDR3 runs 12 residues from the cysteine to the phenylalanine. The only DNA kept is the CDR3, 36 bases in frame from the first base. The germline V gene (reference sequence) sets CDR1 to DFQATT and CDR2 to SNEGSKA. This receptor was obtained from a woman aged 45-65 years with Graves' hyperthyroidism. The sequenced sample consisted of blood. The receptor chain draws on TRBV20-1 and TRBJ2-5, with the identity of the D gene unclear. The DNA is TGCAGTGCTAGAGTCTCCCAAGAGACCCAGTACTTC. It is translated as CSARVSQETQYF.